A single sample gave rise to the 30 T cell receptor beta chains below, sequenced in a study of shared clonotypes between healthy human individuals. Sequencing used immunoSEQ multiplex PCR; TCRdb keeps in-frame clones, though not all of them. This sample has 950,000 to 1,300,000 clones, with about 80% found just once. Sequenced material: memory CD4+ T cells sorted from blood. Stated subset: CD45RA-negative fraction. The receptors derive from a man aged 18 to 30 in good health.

In DNA, the CDR3 is TGCGCCAGCAGTGTAGGCTCGACCTACGAGCAGTACTTC. Its translation is CASSVGSTYEQYF. The rearrangement uses TRBV10-2 and TRBJ2-7; D is undetermined. The CDR3 extends over 13 amino acids. The V and J ends lost 4 bases and 2 bases respectively, with 9 bases between them. Looked up from germline, CDR1 is WSHSY and CDR2 is SAAADI.

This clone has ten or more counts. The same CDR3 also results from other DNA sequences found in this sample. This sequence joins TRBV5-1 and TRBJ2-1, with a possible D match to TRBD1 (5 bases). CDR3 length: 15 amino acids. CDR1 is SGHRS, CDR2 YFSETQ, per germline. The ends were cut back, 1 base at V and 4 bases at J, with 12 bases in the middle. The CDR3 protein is CASSLSQGSYNEQFF. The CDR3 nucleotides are TGCGCCAGCAGCTTGAGTCAGGGTTCTTACAATGAGCAGTTCTTC. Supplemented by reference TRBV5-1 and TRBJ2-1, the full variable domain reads KAGVTQTPRYLIKTRGQQVTLSCSPISGHRSVSWYQQTPGQGLQFLFEYFSETQRNKGNFPGRFSGRQFSNSRSEMNVSTLELGDSALYLCASSLSQGSYNEQFFGPGTRLTVL.

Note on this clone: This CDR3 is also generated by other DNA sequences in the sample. CDR3 residues: CASSLALRGGQETQYF. The CDR3 DNA follows: TGTGCCAGCAGCTTGGCTCTGCGGGGGGGACAAGAGACCCAGTACTTC. The chain joins TRBV5-5 to TRBJ2-5; TRBD2 agrees at 9 bases. The CDR3 runs 16 residues. Losses at the gene ends were 0 bases for V and 2 bases for J; bases not matched to a gene: 5. CDR1 is SGHKS and CDR2 is YYEKEE in the germline V gene (reference sequence).

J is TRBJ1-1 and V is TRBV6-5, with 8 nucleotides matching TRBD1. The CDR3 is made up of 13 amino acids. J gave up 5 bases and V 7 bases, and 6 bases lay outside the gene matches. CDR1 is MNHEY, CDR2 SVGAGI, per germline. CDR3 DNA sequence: TGTGCCAGCACCTCGACAGGGGTAACTGAAGCTTTCTTT. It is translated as CASTSTGVTEAFF.

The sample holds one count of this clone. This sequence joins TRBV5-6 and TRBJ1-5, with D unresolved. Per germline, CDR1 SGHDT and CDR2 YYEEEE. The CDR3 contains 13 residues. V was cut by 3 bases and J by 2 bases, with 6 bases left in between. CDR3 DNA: TGTGCCAGCAGCTCAAAGCGCAATCAGCCCCAGCATTTT. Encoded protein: CASSSKRNQPQHF.

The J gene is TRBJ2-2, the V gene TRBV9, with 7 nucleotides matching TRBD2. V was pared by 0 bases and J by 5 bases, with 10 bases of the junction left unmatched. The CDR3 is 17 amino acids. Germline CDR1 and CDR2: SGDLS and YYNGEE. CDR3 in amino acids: CASSVDMSLGGTGELFF. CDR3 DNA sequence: TGTGCCAGCAGCGTAGATATGTCCCTCGGGGGGACCGGGGAGCTGTTTTTT.

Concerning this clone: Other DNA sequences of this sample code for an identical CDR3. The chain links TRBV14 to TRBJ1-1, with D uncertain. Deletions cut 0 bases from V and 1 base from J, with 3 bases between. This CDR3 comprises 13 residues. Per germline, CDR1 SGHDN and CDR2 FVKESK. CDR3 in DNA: TGTGCCAGCAGCCAAGATAGGAACACTGAAGCTTTCTTT. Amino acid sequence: CASSQDRNTEAFF.

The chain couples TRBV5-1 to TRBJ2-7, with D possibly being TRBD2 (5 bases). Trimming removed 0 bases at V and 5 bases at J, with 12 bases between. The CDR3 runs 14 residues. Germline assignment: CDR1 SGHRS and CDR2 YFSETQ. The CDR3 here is CASSLVASRDEQYF. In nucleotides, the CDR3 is TGCGCCAGCAGCTTGGTGGCTAGCCGAGACGAGCAGTACTTC. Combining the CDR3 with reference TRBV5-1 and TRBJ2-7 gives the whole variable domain KAGVTQTPRYLIKTRGQQVTLSCSPISGHRSVSWYQQTPGQGLQFLFEYFSETQRNKGNFPGRFSGRQFSNSRSEMNVSTLELGDSALYLCASSLVASRDEQYFGPGTRLTVT.

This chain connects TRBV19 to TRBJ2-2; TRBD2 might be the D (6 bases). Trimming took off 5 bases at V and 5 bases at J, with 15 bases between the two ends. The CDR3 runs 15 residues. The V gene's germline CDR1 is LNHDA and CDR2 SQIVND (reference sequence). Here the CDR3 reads CASSFTSQNTGELFF. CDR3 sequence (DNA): TGTGCCAGTAGTTTCACTAGCCAGAATACCGGGGAGCTGTTTTTT. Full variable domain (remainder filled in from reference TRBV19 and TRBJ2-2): DGGITQSPKYLFRKEGQNVTLSCEQNLNHDAMYWYRQDPGQGLRLIYYSQIVNDFQKGDIAEGYSVSREKKESFPLTVTSAQKNPTAFYLCASSFTSQNTGELFFGEGSRLTVL.

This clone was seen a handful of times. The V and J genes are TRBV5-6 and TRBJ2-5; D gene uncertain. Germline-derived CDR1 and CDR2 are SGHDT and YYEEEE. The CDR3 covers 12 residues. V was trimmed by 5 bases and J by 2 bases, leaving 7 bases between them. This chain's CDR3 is CASRRQQETQYF. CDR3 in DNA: TGTGCCAGCAGACGCCAACAAGAGACCCAGTACTTC. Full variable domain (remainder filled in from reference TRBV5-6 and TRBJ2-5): DAGVTQSPTHLIKTRGQQVTLRCSPKSGHDTVSWYQQALGQGPQFIFQYYEEEERQRGNFPDRFSGHQFPNYSSELNVNALLLGDSALYLCASRRQQETQYFGPGTRLLVL.

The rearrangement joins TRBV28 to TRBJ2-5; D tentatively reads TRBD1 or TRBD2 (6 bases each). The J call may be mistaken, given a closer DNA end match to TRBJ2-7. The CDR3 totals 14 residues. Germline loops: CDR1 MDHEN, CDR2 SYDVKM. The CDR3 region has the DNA TGTGCCAGCAGCGACTGGGGGGCCAACTACGAGCAGTACTTC. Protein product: CASSDWGANYEQYF.

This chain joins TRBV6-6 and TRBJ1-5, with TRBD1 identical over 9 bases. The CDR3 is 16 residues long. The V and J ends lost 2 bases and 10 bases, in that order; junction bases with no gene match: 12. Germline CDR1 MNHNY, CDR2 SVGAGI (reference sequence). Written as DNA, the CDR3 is TGTGCCAGCAGTTACGCGATGGGACAGGGTCGACAACCCCAGCATTTT. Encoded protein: CASSYAMGQGRQPQHF.

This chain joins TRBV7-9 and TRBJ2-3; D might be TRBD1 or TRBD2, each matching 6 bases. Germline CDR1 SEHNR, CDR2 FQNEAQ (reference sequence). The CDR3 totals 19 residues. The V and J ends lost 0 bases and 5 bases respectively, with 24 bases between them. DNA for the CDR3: TGTGCCAGCAGCTTAGCGCTAATCAGGGGCCGGGAGAGAGGAGATACGCAGTATTTT. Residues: CASSLALIRGRERGDTQYF.

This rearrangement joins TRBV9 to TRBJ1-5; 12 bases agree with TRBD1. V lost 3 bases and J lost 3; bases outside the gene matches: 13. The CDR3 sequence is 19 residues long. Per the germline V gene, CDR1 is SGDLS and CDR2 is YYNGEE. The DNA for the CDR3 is TGTGCCAGCAGCGCCCCGGGACAGGGGGCGGAGGGCTCCAATCAGCCCCAGCATTTT. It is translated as CASSAPGQGAEGSNQPQHF.

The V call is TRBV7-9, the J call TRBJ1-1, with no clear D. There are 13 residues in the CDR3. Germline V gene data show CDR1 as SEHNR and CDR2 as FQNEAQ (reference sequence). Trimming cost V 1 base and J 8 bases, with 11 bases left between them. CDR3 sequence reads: CASSLVGHGEAFF. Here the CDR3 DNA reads TGTGCCAGCAGCTTAGTAGGGCACGGCGAAGCTTTCTTT.

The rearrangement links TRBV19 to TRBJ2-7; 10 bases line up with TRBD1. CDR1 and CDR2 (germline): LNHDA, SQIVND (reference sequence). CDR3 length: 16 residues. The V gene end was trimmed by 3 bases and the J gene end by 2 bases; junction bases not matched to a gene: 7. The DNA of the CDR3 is TGTGCCAGTAGTATGGAAGGACAGGGGGGTCCCTACGAGCAGTACTTC. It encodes CASSMEGQGGPYEQYF.

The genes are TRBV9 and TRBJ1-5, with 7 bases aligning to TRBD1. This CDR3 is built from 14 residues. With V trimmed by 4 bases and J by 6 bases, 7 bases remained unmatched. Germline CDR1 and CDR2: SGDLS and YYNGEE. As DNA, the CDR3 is TGTGCCAGCAGCCAAGAGGGGGCTGGTCAGCCCCAGCATTTT. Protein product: CASSQEGAGQPQHF.

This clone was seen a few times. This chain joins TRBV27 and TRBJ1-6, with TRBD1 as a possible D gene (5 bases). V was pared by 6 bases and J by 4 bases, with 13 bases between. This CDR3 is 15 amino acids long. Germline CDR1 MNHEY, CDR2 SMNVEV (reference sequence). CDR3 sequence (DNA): TGTGCCAGCAGACCGGGACGGAATTATAATTCACCCCTCCACTTT. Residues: CASRPGRNYNSPLHF.

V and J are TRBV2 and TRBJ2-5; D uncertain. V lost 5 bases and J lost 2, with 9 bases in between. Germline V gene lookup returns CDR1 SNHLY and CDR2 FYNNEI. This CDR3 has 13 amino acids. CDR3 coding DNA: TGTGCCAGCAGTTTCACAGAGCAAGAGACCCAGTACTTC. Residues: CASSFTEQETQYF.

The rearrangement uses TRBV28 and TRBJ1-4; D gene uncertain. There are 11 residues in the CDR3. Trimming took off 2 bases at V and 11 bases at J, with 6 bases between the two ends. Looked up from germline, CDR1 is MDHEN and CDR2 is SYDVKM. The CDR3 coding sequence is TGTGCCAGCAGTTTAGACTGGAAACTGTTTTTT. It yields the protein CASSLDWKLFF. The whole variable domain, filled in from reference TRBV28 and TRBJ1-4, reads DVKVTQSSRYLVKRTGEKVFLECVQDMDHENMFWYRQDPGLGLRLIYFSYDVKMKEKGDIPEGYSVSREKKERFSLILESASTNQTSMYLCASSLDWKLFFGSGTQLSVL.

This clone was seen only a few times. CDR3 sequence reads: CASSQDLGLDTQYF. The DNA for the CDR3 is TGCGCCAGCAGCCAAGATTTAGGCCTGGATACGCAGTATTTT. The V gene is TRBV4-1, the J gene TRBJ2-3; no firm D call. The CDR3 extends over 14 amino acids. The V gene lost 0 bases and the J gene lost 6 bases, with 10 bases spanning the gap. CDR1 MGHRA and CDR2 YSYEKL come from the germline V gene.

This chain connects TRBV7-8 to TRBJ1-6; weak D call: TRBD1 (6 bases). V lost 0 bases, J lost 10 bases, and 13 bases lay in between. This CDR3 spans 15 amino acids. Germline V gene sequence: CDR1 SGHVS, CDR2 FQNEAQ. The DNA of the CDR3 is TGTGCCAGCAGCTTAGCGCACGGGGGGCAATCACCCCTCCACTTT. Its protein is CASSLAHGGQSPLHF.

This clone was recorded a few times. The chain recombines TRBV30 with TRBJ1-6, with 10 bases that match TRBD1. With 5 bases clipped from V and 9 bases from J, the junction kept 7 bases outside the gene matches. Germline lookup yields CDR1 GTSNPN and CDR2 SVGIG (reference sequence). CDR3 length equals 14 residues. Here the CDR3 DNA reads TGTGCCTGGGACCGGGACAGGGGTGCTTCACCCCTCCACTTT. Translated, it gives CAWDRDRGASPLHF. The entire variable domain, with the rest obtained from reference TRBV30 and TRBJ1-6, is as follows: SQTIHQWPATLVQPVGSPLSLECTVEGTSNPNLYWYRQAAGRGLQLLFYSVGIGQISSEVPQNLSASRPQDRQFILSSKKLLLSDSGFYLCAWDRDRGASPLHFGNGTRLTVT.

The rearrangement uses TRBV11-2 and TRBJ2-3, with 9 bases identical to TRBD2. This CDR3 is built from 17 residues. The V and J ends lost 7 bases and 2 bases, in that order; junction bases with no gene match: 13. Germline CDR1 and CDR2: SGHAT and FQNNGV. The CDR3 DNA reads TGTGCCAGCACCCCTTTGTGGGCGGGAGGGACCACAGATACGCAGTATTTT. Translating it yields CASTPLWAGGTTDTQYF.

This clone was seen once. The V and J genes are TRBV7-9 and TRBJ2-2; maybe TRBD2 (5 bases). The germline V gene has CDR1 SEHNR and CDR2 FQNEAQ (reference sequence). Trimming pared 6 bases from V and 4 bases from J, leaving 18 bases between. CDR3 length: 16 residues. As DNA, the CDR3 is TGTGCCAGCAGTAAAGAAGGAGCGGCGAGCACCGGGGAGCTGTTTTTT. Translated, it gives CASSKEGAASTGELFF. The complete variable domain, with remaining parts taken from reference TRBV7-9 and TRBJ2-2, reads DTGVSQNPRHKITKRGQNVTFRCDPISEHNRLYWYRQTLGQGPEFLTYFQNEAQLEKSRLLSDRFSAERPKGSFSTLEIQRTEQGDSAMYLCASSKEGAASTGELFFGEGSRLTVL.

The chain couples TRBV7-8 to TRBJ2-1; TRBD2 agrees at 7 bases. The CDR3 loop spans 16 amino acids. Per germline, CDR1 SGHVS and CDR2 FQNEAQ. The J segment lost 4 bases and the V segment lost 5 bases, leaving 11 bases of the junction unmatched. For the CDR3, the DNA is TGTGCCAGCAGCAACGAAAAGGCGGGACTATACAATGAGCAGTTCTTC. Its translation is CASSNEKAGLYNEQFF.

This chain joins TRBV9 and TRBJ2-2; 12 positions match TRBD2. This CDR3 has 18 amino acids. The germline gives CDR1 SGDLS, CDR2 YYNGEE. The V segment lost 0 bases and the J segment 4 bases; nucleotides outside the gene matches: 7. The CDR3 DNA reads TGTGCCAGCAGCGTAGGGCTAGCGGGGGGGCGTGGCACCGGGGAGCTGTTTTTT. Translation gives CASSVGLAGGRGTGELFF.

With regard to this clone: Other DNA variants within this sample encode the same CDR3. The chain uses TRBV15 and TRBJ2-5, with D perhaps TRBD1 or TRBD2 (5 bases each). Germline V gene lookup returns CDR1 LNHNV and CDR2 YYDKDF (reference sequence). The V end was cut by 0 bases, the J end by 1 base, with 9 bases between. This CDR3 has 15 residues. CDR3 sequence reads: CATSRDPGPQETQYF. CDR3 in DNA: TGTGCCACCAGCAGAGATCCGGGGCCCCAAGAGACCCAGTACTTC.

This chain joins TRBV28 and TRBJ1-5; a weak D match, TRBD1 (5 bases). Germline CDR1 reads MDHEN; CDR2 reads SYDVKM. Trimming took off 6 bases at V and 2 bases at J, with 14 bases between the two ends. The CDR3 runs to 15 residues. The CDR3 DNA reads TGTGCCAGCAGGACGACGGGGGGGGGCAATCAGCCCCAGCATTTT. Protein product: CASRTTGGGNQPQHF. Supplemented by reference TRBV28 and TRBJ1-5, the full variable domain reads DVKVTQSSRYLVKRTGEKVFLECVQDMDHENMFWYRQDPGLGLRLIYFSYDVKMKEKGDIPEGYSVSREKKERFSLILESASTNQTSMYLCASRTTGGGNQPQHFGDGTRLSIL.

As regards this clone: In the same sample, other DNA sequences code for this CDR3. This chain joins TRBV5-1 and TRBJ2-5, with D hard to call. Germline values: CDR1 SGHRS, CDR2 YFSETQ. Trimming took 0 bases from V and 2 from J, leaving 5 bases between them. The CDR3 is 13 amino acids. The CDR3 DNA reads TGCGCCAGCAGCTTGGTTTTACAAGAGACCCAGTACTTC. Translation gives CASSLVLQETQYF.